This passage covers 27 T cell receptor beta chains from one sample sequenced in a study of cytomegalovirus exposure and HLA in healthy donors. Repertoires were generated with immunoSEQ multiplex PCR, while TCRdb's copy carries only in-frame clones and drops some. The sample lists around 150,000 clones; more than 80% were seen once. Sequencing was performed on PBMCs. Receptors were obtained from a woman aged 18-29 years in good health and CMV-seropositive.

The rearrangement uses TRBV19 and TRBJ2-7; no firm D call. This CDR3 spans 13 amino acids. Germline CDR1 is LNHDA and CDR2 is SQIVND (reference sequence). V shed 7 bases and J shed 5 bases, with 15 bases lying between them. CDR3 nucleotide sequence: TGTGCCAGTACCCTATCCATCGGAGACGAGCAGTACTTC. The encoded protein is CASTLSIGDEQYF.

V gene TRBV28 combines with J gene TRBJ2-7, with TRBD2 matching over 8 bases. CDR3 length equals 15 residues. Germline V gene data show CDR1 as MDHEN and CDR2 as SYDVKM. V lost 7 bases and J lost 1; bases outside the gene matches: 9. CDR3 sequence reads: CASTEGLGLSYEQYF. In nucleotides, the CDR3 is TGTGCCAGCACCGAGGGACTAGGCTTATCCTACGAGCAGTACTTC. Full variable domain (rest looked up from reference TRBV28 and TRBJ2-7): DVKVTQSSRYLVKRTGEKVFLECVQDMDHENMFWYRQDPGLGLRLIYFSYDVKMKEKGDIPEGYSVSREKKERFSLILESASTNQTSMYLCASTEGLGLSYEQYFGPGTRLTVT.

The chain couples TRBV23-1 to TRBJ2-7, with TRBD1 as a possible D gene (6 bases). TRBV23-1 is annotated as an ORF whose role is uncertain. The V end was cut by 10 bases, the J end by 2 bases, with 15 bases between. CDR3 length: 13 residues. This CDR3 is CATLYREPYEQYF. The CDR3 nucleotides read TGCGCCACCCTCTACAGGGAACCCTACGAGCAGTACTTC.

The V and J genes are TRBV2 and TRBJ1-5, with D possibly being TRBD1 (6 bases). The CDR3 extends over 14 amino acids. Germline loops: CDR1 SNHLY, CDR2 FYNNEI. V dropped 3 bases and J dropped 6 bases, with 12 bases sitting between them. In DNA, the CDR3 is TGTGCCAGCAGTGACCAGGGGAAGGGTCAGCCCCAGCATTTT. It encodes CASSDQGKGQPQHF.

CDR3 nucleotide sequence: TGTGCCAGCAGCTTCGGACAGGGGGCCTATGGCTACACCTTC. This encodes CASSFGQGAYGYTF. The J gene is TRBJ1-2, the V gene TRBV6-5; 11 nucleotides agree with TRBD1. The CDR3 runs to 14 residues. Trimming took 6 bases from V and 4 from J; bases not matched to a gene: 4. Germline CDR1 and CDR2: MNHEY and SVGAGI.

The chain carries TRBV28 and TRBJ1-2, with D uncertain. From germline, CDR1 is MDHEN and CDR2 SYDVKM. Trimming cost V 4 bases and J 5 bases, with 5 bases left between them. The CDR3 extends over 11 amino acids. CDR3 DNA: TGTGCCAGCAGTTCCCCATATGGCTACACCTTC. Translation gives CASSSPYGYTF.

The chain joins TRBV19 to TRBJ1-5; D possibly corresponds to TRBD1 (6 bases). Looked up from germline, CDR1 is LNHDA and CDR2 is SQIVND (reference sequence). The germline V and J ends were trimmed by 1 base and 3 bases, with 10 bases remaining between them. This CDR3 is 15 amino acids long. CDR3 loop: CASSIVGGLNQPQHF. The CDR3 DNA follows: TGTGCCAGTAGTATAGTGGGGGGGCTCAATCAGCCCCAGCATTTT.

The chain has TRBV7-2 and TRBJ1-1; 7 positions agree with TRBD1. The trim removed 5 bases at V and 4 bases at J, leaving 1 base unmatched. Germline V lookup: CDR1 SGHTA, CDR2 FQGNSA. There are 12 residues in the CDR3. The CDR3 DNA is TGTGCCAGCAGCGACAGGGCCACTGAAGCTTTCTTT. Amino acid sequence: CASSDRATEAFF.

The CDR3 nucleotides are TGTGCCAGCAGTCCCCGGACAGCTAGGGATGAAAAACTGTTTTTT. Translated, it gives CASSPRTARDEKLFF. The chain carries TRBV27 and TRBJ1-4; perhaps TRBD1 as D (6 bases). Between the trimmed V and J ends, which lost 5 bases and 6 bases, there was a span of 16 bases. CDR3 size: 15 residues. Looked up from germline, CDR1 is MNHEY and CDR2 is SMNVEV (reference sequence).

The chain joins TRBV28 to TRBJ2-4, with D perhaps matching TRBD2 (5 bases). The germline gives CDR1 MDHEN, CDR2 SYDVKM. V lost 3 bases and J lost 0, with 12 bases in between. The CDR3 is made up of 16 amino acids. CDR3 region: CASSLSAGRAKNIQYF. CDR3 in DNA: TGTGCCAGCAGTTTGTCGGCGGGTCGAGCCAAAAACATTCAGTACTTC.

A single count supports this clone. The rearrangement joins TRBV27 to TRBJ2-1; 8 bases match TRBD2. The CDR3 loop spans 14 amino acids. In germline, CDR1 is MNHEY, CDR2 SMNVEV (reference sequence). V was clipped by 2 bases and J by 8 bases; unmatched bases: 5. CDR3 nucleotide sequence: TGTGCCAGCAGTTTAGCGGGGGGTAGGCATGAGCAGTTCTTC. Its translation: CASSLAGGRHEQFF.

The chain employs TRBV5-1 and TRBJ2-7, with D possibly being TRBD2 (6 bases). V lost 4 bases and J 3 bases, leaving 11 bases between the germline ends. There are 13 residues in the CDR3. Germline V gene lookup returns CDR1 SGHRS and CDR2 YFSETQ. CDR3 nucleotide sequence: TGCGCCAGCAGCCTTGGAGGGAACTACGAGCAGTACTTC. It specifies CASSLGGNYEQYF.

The chain carries TRBV29-1 and TRBJ2-3, with TRBD2 identical over 11 bases. Germline values: CDR1 SQVTM, CDR2 ANQGSEA. This CDR3 comprises 17 residues. V gave up 5 bases and J gave up 0 bases; unmatched junction bases: 10. CDR3 amino acids: CSVYTSGSASSTDTQYF. CDR3 coding DNA: TGCAGCGTTTATACTAGCGGGAGCGCGTCTAGCACAGATACGCAGTATTTT.

The V and J genes are TRBV19 and TRBJ1-5; 12 bases match TRBD1. This CDR3 comprises 19 residues. The junction had 14 bases not matched to a gene; V was cut back by 3 bases and J by 5 bases. CDR1 is LNHDA and CDR2 is SQIVND in the germline V gene (reference sequence). CDR3 region: CASSIRPGQGAESDQPQHF. The CDR3 DNA reads TGTGCCAGTAGTATTAGGCCGGGACAGGGGGCAGAGAGTGATCAGCCCCAGCATTTT.

The chain employs TRBV6-6 and TRBJ2-1; 9 bases match TRBD2. Germline loops: CDR1 MNHNY, CDR2 SVGAGI (reference sequence). The CDR3 loop spans 14 amino acids. J lost 9 bases, V lost 4 bases, and 7 bases had no gene match. The CDR3 DNA is TGTGCCAGCAGTTCCCGAGCGGGAGGAGGTGAGCAGTTCTTC. Its translation is CASSSRAGGGEQFF.

The chain employs TRBV27 and TRBJ2-2; 8 positions match TRBD1. This CDR3 contains 14 residues. Trimming removed 2 bases from V and 5 bases from J; junction bases left unmatched: 1. Germline V gene sequence: CDR1 MNHEY, CDR2 SMNVEV (reference sequence). The CDR3 coding sequence is TGTGCCAGCAGTTTAAACAGGGGGACCGGGGAGCTGTTTTTT. This gives the protein CASSLNRGTGELFF.

This CDR3 reads CASSSTSGYQHEQYF. CDR3 DNA sequence: TGCGCCAGCAGCTCCACTAGCGGGTACCAGCACGAGCAGTACTTC. The chain employs TRBV5-1 and TRBJ2-7; 9 positions match TRBD2. Germline-derived CDR1 and CDR2 are SGHRS and YFSETQ. CDR3 size: 15 residues. The V gene end was trimmed by 3 bases and the J gene end by 5 bases; junction bases not matched to a gene: 9.

The chain has TRBV12-5 and TRBJ2-1; no definite D call. Germline V gene lookup returns CDR1 LGHNT and CDR2 FRNRAP. Trimming shortened V by 0 bases and J by 0 bases, and 15 bases separated the two germline ends. The CDR3 runs 18 residues. The CDR3 sequence: CASGLVRLQPSSYNEQFF. The CDR3 nucleotides are TGTGCTAGTGGTTTGGTACGTTTGCAACCGAGCTCCTACAATGAGCAGTTCTTC.

The chain has TRBV19 and TRBJ1-6; TRBD1 matches at 11 bases. J lost 9 bases, V lost 7 bases, and 11 bases had no gene match. Germline CDR1 is LNHDA and CDR2 is SQIVND (reference sequence). This CDR3 has 16 residues. The CDR3 DNA is TGTGCCAGTACCCCGGGACAGGGGGTGTGGGGTTCACCCCTCCACTTT. Its translation: CASTPGQGVWGSPLHF.

As for this clone: This sample includes further DNA sequences coding for the same CDR3. The rearrangement uses TRBV5-1 and TRBJ1-5; no definite D call. CDR1 SGHRS and CDR2 YFSETQ come from the germline V gene. The V end was cut by 0 bases, the J end by 2 bases, with 6 bases between. CDR3 length: 14 amino acids. This CDR3 is CASSLGGRNQPQHF. In DNA, the CDR3 is TGCGCCAGCAGCTTGGGAGGGCGCAATCAGCCCCAGCATTTT.

V is TRBV5-1 and J is TRBJ2-3; perhaps TRBD1 as D (6 bases). V was shortened by 0 bases and J by 10 bases, with 12 bases between the two germline ends. The CDR3 is 13 amino acids. Looked up from germline, CDR1 is SGHRS and CDR2 is YFSETQ. The CDR3 DNA reads TGCGCCAGCAGCTTGGACAGGGAAGGTCCGCAGTATTTT. As protein: CASSLDREGPQYF. Looking up the rest from reference TRBV5-1 and TRBJ2-3 gives the full variable domain: KAGVTQTPRYLIKTRGQQVTLSCSPISGHRSVSWYQQTPGQGLQFLFEYFSETQRNKGNFPGRFSGRQFSNSRSEMNVSTLELGDSALYLCASSLDREGPQYFGPGTRLTVL.

The CDR3 here is CASSLRDRATRGYTF. The CDR3 DNA follows: TGTGCCAGCAGCTTGAGGGACAGGGCCACCCGGGGCTACACCTTC. The rearrangement links TRBV7-2 to TRBJ1-2; 9 nucleotides line up with TRBD1. The V gene's germline CDR1 is SGHTA and CDR2 FQGNSA. Trimming cost V 3 bases and J 8 bases; bases outside gene matches: 10. The CDR3 covers 15 residues. The complete variable domain, with remaining parts taken from reference TRBV7-2 and TRBJ1-2, reads GAGVSQSPSNKVTEKGKDVELRCDPISGHTALYWYRQSLGQGLEFLIYFQGNSAPDKSGLPSDRFSAERTGGSVSTLTIQRTQQEDSAVYLCASSLRDRATRGYTFGSGTRLTVV.

The rearrangement uses TRBV21-1 and TRBJ2-1; the D call TRBD2 from the table was never checked on the DNA. TRBV21-1 is recorded as a pseudogene. The CDR3 totals 18 residues. The CDR3 sequence: CASSKGLKGISGGNEQFF. CDR3 nucleotides: TGTGCCAGCAGCAAAGGACTCAAAGGGATAAGCGGGGGTAATGAGCAGTTCTTC.

V and J are TRBV2 and TRBJ2-3, with 11 bases aligning to TRBD2. Germline values: CDR1 SNHLY, CDR2 FYNNEI. The ends lost 6 bases at V and 2 bases at J; junction bases unmatched: 4. The CDR3 sequence is 15 residues long. The CDR3 bases are TGTGCCAGCAGGAGGGGACTAGCGGTCACAGATACGCAGTATTTT. Translated: CASRRGLAVTDTQYF.

V gene TRBV5-1 combines with J gene TRBJ1-2; D gene uncertain. V was cut by 0 bases and J by 3 bases, with 9 bases left in between. The germline V gene encodes CDR1 SGHRS and CDR2 YFSETQ. The CDR3 runs 14 residues. CDR3: CASSLERVDYGYTF. CDR3 DNA sequence: TGCGCCAGCAGCTTGGAACGGGTGGACTATGGCTACACCTTC. Together with reference TRBV5-1 and TRBJ1-2, the CDR3 gives the full variable domain: KAGVTQTPRYLIKTRGQQVTLSCSPISGHRSVSWYQQTPGQGLQFLFEYFSETQRNKGNFPGRFSGRQFSNSRSEMNVSTLELGDSALYLCASSLERVDYGYTFGSGTRLTVV.

The chain recombines TRBV4-2 with TRBJ1-3, with TRBD1 matching over 8 bases. This CDR3 comprises 18 residues. Unmatched junction bases numbered 7, after V lost 0 bases and J lost 0 bases. Germline V gene lookup returns CDR1 LGHNA and CDR2 YNFKEQ. CDR3 amino acids: CASSQEDRGGRSGNTIYF. The CDR3 coding sequence is TGTGCCAGCAGCCAAGAAGACAGGGGAGGCCGCTCTGGAAACACCATATATTTT.

V is TRBV2 and J is TRBJ2-1, with D maybe TRBD2 (6 bases). V was clipped by 7 bases and J by 2 bases, with 12 bases between them. Germline lookup yields CDR1 SNHLY and CDR2 FYNNEI. The CDR3 length is 14 residues. Written as DNA, the CDR3 is TGTGCCAGCAATAGCGCGGGGACCTACAATGAGCAGTTCTTC. Residues: CASNSAGTYNEQFF.